A single sample is the source of the 22 T cell receptor beta chains below, sequenced in a study of cytomegalovirus exposure and HLA in healthy donors. 13 Jbeta primers and 60 Vbeta primers were used for the PCR. Only in-frame clones appear in the TCRdb table, and some are missing; sequencing was by immunoSEQ multiplex PCR. The sample records over 150,000 clones, roughly four fifths being singletons. Material for sequencing was PBMCs. The source is a man younger than 30 in good health and CMV-seronegative.

CDR3 nucleotides: TGTGCCAGCAGCCCAGGACTAGCGGGGGGAGGTCCGTGGGAGACCCAGTACTTC. Protein: CASSPGLAGGGPWETQYF. V usage is TRBV7-7 and J usage is TRBJ2-5, with TRBD2 matching 14 bases. Losses at the gene ends were 5 bases for V and 5 bases for J; bases not matched to a gene: 13. CDR1 is SSHAT and CDR2 is FNYEAQ in the germline V gene (reference sequence). The CDR3 runs to 18 residues.

V and J are TRBV27 and TRBJ2-5; 7 bases fit TRBD1. With the DNA end fitting TRBJ2-7 better, the J assignment may be wrong. Germline loops: CDR1 MNHEY, CDR2 SMNVEV (reference sequence). The CDR3 extends over 14 amino acids. As DNA, the CDR3 is TGTGCCAGCAGTCGATGGGACAGCGACTACGAGCAGTACTTC. It codes for CASSRWDSDYEQYF.

This sequence joins TRBV19 and TRBJ2-5, with a weak D call TRBD2 (6 bases). Germline assignment: CDR1 LNHDA and CDR2 SQIVND (reference sequence). The CDR3 contains 12 residues. V dropped 10 bases and J dropped 0 bases, with 9 bases sitting between them. The CDR3 region is CATGLNQETQYF. Here the CDR3 DNA reads TGTGCCACCGGACTAAACCAAGAGACCCAGTACTTC.

J is TRBJ2-2 and V is TRBV27; TRBD2 matches at 7 bases. V lost 7 bases, J lost 10 bases, and 12 bases stayed unmatched. The CDR3 contains 14 residues. Looked up from germline, CDR1 is MNHEY and CDR2 is SMNVEV (reference sequence). CDR3: CASKSGDFTTELFF. The CDR3 DNA sequence: TGTGCCAGCAAAAGCGGGGATTTCACCACGGAGCTGTTTTTT.

This chain connects TRBV7-8 to TRBJ1-4; 7 bases fit TRBD1. CDR3 size: 13 residues. Germline V gene lookup returns CDR1 SGHVS and CDR2 FQNEAQ. V was clipped by 6 bases and J by 4 bases; unmatched bases: 2. The CDR3 coding sequence is TGTGCCAGCAGACGGGACAGTAATGAAAAACTGTTTTTT. Its translation is CASRRDSNEKLFF.

In its sample, this clone was seen a few times. The V gene is TRBV30, the J gene TRBJ1-6; 7 bases are a match to TRBD1. The CDR3 consists of 13 residues. J was trimmed by 10 bases and V by 1 base; bases with no gene match: 4. Germline CDR1 GTSNPN, CDR2 SVGIG (reference sequence). CDR3 sequence reads: CAWSGWDSSPLHF. CDR3 DNA sequence: TGTGCCTGGAGTGGTTGGGACAGCTCACCCCTCCACTTT.

This clone was found once. The chain carries TRBV7-9 and TRBJ2-7; 7 bases align to TRBD2. CDR1 is SEHNR, CDR2 FQNEAQ, per germline (reference sequence). V lost 5 bases to trimming and J lost 7 bases; unmatched junction nucleotides: 5. The length of the CDR3 is 12 residues. CDR3 nucleotide sequence: TGTGCCAGCAGCCGCCCTAGCGGTGAGCAGTACTTC. Amino acid sequence: CASSRPSGEQYF.

This chain connects TRBV19 to TRBJ1-5; 7 bases line up with TRBD1. The CDR3 extends over 15 amino acids. J lost 0 bases, V lost 7 bases, and 6 bases had no gene match. Looked up from germline, CDR1 is LNHDA and CDR2 is SQIVND (reference sequence). The CDR3 region is CASTKGQYSNQPQHF. Here the CDR3 DNA reads TGTGCCAGTACCAAGGGACAGTATAGCAATCAGCCCCAGCATTTT.

This clone was seen just once. An end of the junction does not agree with germline; a read error may underlie this. The rearrangement links TRBV7-9 to TRBJ1-1; D not certain. The length of the CDR3 is 13 residues. The V gene's germline CDR1 is SEHNR and CDR2 FQNEAQ (reference sequence). CDR3 region: CASSLRLNTEAFF. CDR3 coding DNA: TGTGCCAGCAGCTTAAGACTTAACACTGAGGCTTTCTTT.

This clone was observed a single time. The genes are TRBV7-2 and TRBJ2-3; possible D gene TRBD2, 6 bases. Trimming took off 1 base at V and 2 bases at J, with 13 bases between the two ends. CDR3 length: 16 residues. In germline, CDR1 is SGHTA, CDR2 FQGNSA. CDR3 sequence: CASSLVGGGLTDTQYF. The CDR3 DNA is TGTGCCAGCAGCTTAGTGGGGGGAGGCCTCACAGATACGCAGTATTTT.

Regarding this clone: Its ends do not fully match the called genes, so a read error is possible. In DNA form, the CDR3 reads TGTTCCAGCAGGGATAGCGGGAGCCGTGAGCAGTTCTTC. Encoded protein: CSSRDSGSREQFF. This chain connects TRBV7-9 to TRBJ2-1; 9 positions agree with TRBD2. The CDR3 has 13 amino acids. Germline CDR1 reads SEHNR; CDR2 reads FQNEAQ (reference sequence). The full variable domain, in which reference TRBV7-9 and TRBJ2-1 provide the parts outside the CDR3, is DTGVSQNPRHKITKRGQNVTFRCDPISEHNRLYWYRQTLGQGPEFLTYFQNEAQLEKSRLLSDRFSAERPKGSFSTLEIQRTEQGDSAMYLCSSRDSGSREQFFGPGTRLTVL.

The chain couples TRBV10-3 to TRBJ2-3; 7 bases map to TRBD2. V shed 2 bases, J shed 3 bases, and the junction held 2 bases outside the gene matches. Germline CDR1 and CDR2: ENHRY and SYGVKD. This CDR3 comprises 14 residues. DNA of the CDR3: TGTGCCATCAGTGAGCGGGAGGAGACAGATACGCAGTATTTT. Translated: CAISEREETDTQYF.

This chain connects TRBV9 to TRBJ2-1; TRBD2 matches 14 bases. There are 16 residues in the CDR3. V shed 2 bases and J 8 bases; nucleotides not matched to a gene: 6. Germline V CDR1 and CDR2: SGDLS, YYNGEE. The CDR3 nucleotides are TGTGCCAGCAGCGTTGGGACTAGCGGGAGTGGGCATGAGCAGTTCTTC. Encoded protein: CASSVGTSGSGHEQFF.

The genes are TRBV6-6 and TRBJ1-1; D not certain. The V end lost 5 bases, the J end lost 0 bases, and 7 bases lay between the germline ends. This CDR3 is built from 13 residues. Germline CDR1 is MNHNY and CDR2 is SVGAGI (reference sequence). The CDR3 region has the DNA TGTGCCAGCAGTCCTACAGTGAACACTGAAGCTTTCTTT. It translates to CASSPTVNTEAFF.

The chain joins TRBV6-5 to TRBJ1-4; TRBD1 matches at 8 bases. V gave up 2 bases and J gave up 10 bases; unmatched junction bases: 6. The CDR3 has 14 amino acids. CDR1 is MNHEY and CDR2 is SVGAGI in the germline V gene. CDR3 in DNA: TGTGCCAGCAGTTACGACAGGGGACCGGCAAAACTGTTTTTT. This gives the protein CASSYDRGPAKLFF.

This clone was recorded once. The chain is built from TRBV30 and TRBJ2-3; D ambiguous. V lost 0 bases to trimming and J lost 6 bases, with 10 bases between them. The CDR3 sequence is 13 residues long. Germline V gene lookup returns CDR1 GTSNPN and CDR2 SVGIG (reference sequence). CDR3 amino acids: CAWSVLHGDTQYF. The CDR3 coding sequence is TGTGCCTGGAGTGTATTACATGGCGATACGCAGTATTTT.

The chain joins TRBV27 to TRBJ2-1; 7 nucleotides agree with TRBD2. Germline CDR1 reads MNHEY; CDR2 reads SMNVEV (reference sequence). This CDR3 contains 14 residues. The V segment lost 1 base and the J segment 6 bases; nucleotides outside the gene matches: 3. The CDR3 nucleotides read TGTGCCAGCAGTTTATTAGGGACTACCAATGAGCAGTTCTTC. Amino acids: CASSLLGTTNEQFF.

This clone counts as medium-sized. This chain uses TRBV10-2 with TRBJ2-7; D is perhaps TRBD2 (5 bases). In germline, CDR1 is WSHSY, CDR2 SAAADI. The CDR3 runs to 15 residues. V was cut by 0 bases and J by 3 bases, with 12 bases left in between. The DNA for the CDR3 is TGCGCCAGCAGTGAGTCGGCGGAGGCGGGCTACGAGCAGTACTTC. Translating gives CASSESAEAGYEQYF.

This chain connects TRBV29-1 to TRBJ2-2; 9 nucleotides line up with TRBD1. In germline, CDR1 is SQVTM, CDR2 ANQGSEA. V was pared by 3 bases and J by 1 base, with 0 bases of the junction left unmatched. CDR3 length equals 14 residues. The CDR3 region is CSVEGQGNTGELFF. The CDR3 DNA sequence: TGCAGCGTTGAGGGACAGGGGAACACCGGGGAGCTGTTTTTT.

The chain uses TRBV5-5 and TRBJ2-2; 7 bases map to TRBD1. Looked up from germline, CDR1 is SGHKS and CDR2 is YYEKEE (reference sequence). This CDR3 comprises 16 residues. After removal of 4 bases from V and 0 bases from J, the junction contained 6 bases not matched to a gene. The CDR3 nucleotides are TGTGCCAGCAGCCCCTGGGACAGAACGAACACCGGGGAGCTGTTTTTT. It yields the protein CASSPWDRTNTGELFF.

The chain carries TRBV7-8 and TRBJ2-2, with a weak D call TRBD1 (5 bases). The V gene's germline CDR1 is SGHVS and CDR2 FQNEAQ. V was cut by 5 bases and J by 6 bases, with 13 bases left in between. The CDR3 sequence is 14 residues long. The CDR3 nucleotides read TGTGCCAGCAGCCCCCCCAGGGTCCCCGGGGAGCTGTTTTTT. Translation gives CASSPPRVPGELFF.

This clone was picked up one time. The chain's CDR3 is CAWSVGAGGQPQHF. The DNA for the CDR3 is TGTGCCTGGAGTGTTGGTGCGGGCGGACAGCCCCAGCATTTT. This chain connects TRBV30 to TRBJ1-5; no definite D call. The V end lost 0 bases, the J end lost 7 bases, and 13 bases lay between the germline ends. The CDR3 consists of 14 residues. CDR1 and CDR2 (germline): GTSNPN, SVGIG (reference sequence).